The clone carrying this T cell receptor (beta chain) was picked up a small number of times. Its antigen is unknown. CDR1 and CDR2 (germline): SQVTM, ANQGSEA. Trimming took 0 bases from V and 0 from J, leaving 12 bases between them. The CDR3 loop spans 16 amino acids. This specimen comes from a study of CD8+ T cells in alopecia areata. General study findings and limits: Higher clonality and more expanded CD8+ clones appeared in lesional than normal scalp.

The treatment is: oral pan-JAK inhibitor, 5-10 mg twice daily. The authors extracted RNA and reverse transcribed it into cDNA as the sequencing template. TCRdb's copy holds only in-frame clones and misses some; the assay was immunoSEQ multiplex PCR. This table holds 250,000 to 300,000 clones, 58% found once. The TCR was taken from a human donor with alopecia areata. The sequenced sample was CD4+ T cells sorted from blood, obtained at week 24, from a patient treated with tofacitinib. The V gene is TRBV29-1, the J gene TRBJ1-3; no definite D call. CDR3 sequence: CSVEDRGGSSGNTIYF. CDR3 bases: TGCAGCGTTGAAGATCGGGGAGGGAGCTCTGGAAACACCATATATTTT.